Here is one TCR beta chain with its context. Its cognate antigen is unknown. The PCR made use of 60 Vbeta and 13 Jbeta primers. Profiled with immunoSEQ multiplex PCR; TCRdb holds only in-frame clones, not every one. The sample lists roughly 130,000 clones, 65% to 75% occurring once. CDR1 and CDR2 from the germline V gene are SEHNR and FQNEAQ (reference sequence). The junction had 1 base not matched to a gene; V was cut back by 6 bases and J by 2 bases. The CDR3 is 12 amino acids. This specimen comes from a study of cytomegalovirus exposure and HLA in healthy donors. Study observations and caveats: In vitro data verified three CMV-associated chains as specific for CMV antigens. It was in a later analysis that TCR association rates were seen to vary by HLA locus, highest for DRB1 and lowest for HLA-C.

This TCR derives from a man between 40 and 49 years old in good health and CMV-seropositive. The sequenced sample was PBMCs. V and J are TRBV7-9 and TRBJ2-7; TRBD2 agrees at 7 bases. In DNA, the CDR3 is TGTGCCAGCAGAAGCGGGGCCTACGAGCAGTACTTC. As protein: CASRSGAYEQYF.